This T cell receptor (beta chain) is from a study of blood T cell repertoires in COVID-19. About the research overall: Collection of acute and convalescent COVID-19 samples took place in the United States, Italy and Spain.

The recovered donors of Cohort 3 showed two negative PCRs, clearance, or symptom resolution. The data were produced by immunoSEQ multiplex PCR, yet TCRdb's version contains in-frame clones alone and is incomplete. The sample lists more than 250,000 clones; 85% to 90% were seen once. The origin of this receptor is a woman younger than 30 who had recovered from COVID-19. Sample: PBMCs or T cells enriched from blood (not recorded which).

CDR3 DNA sequence: TGTGCCTGGAGTGTTCAAGCAACAGATACGCAGTATTTT. Amino acids: CAWSVQATDTQYF. This rearrangement joins TRBV30 to TRBJ2-3; D not certain. With 0 bases removed from V and 3 bases from J, the gap between germline ends came to 7 bases. The CDR3 contains 13 residues. Germline values: CDR1 GTSNPN, CDR2 SVGIG (reference sequence).